This TCR beta chain derives from a study of metastatic and nonmetastatic thyroid tumors (dated by TCRdb to 2019 to 2021). Describing the broader study: The researchers compared repertoires between peripheral blood samples and tumor or nodule tissue samples from patients with malignant or benign thyroid disease.

The library was obtained by PCR. TCRdb lists the instrument as Illumina HiSeq 4000. The TCR beta-chain CDR3 region of each patient was profiled by high-throughput sequencing. As for how the authors treated the data: CDR3 differences across clinicopathological groups were used to build a classifier for discriminating distant-metastatic papillary thyroid cancer patients. To measure repertoire diversity the researchers used the Shannon index, while the Morisita-Horn index served to gauge how similar the tumor and blood repertoires were. Using fastp trimming at Q25 and MiXCR clonotype assembly, TCRdb reanalyzed the public sequencing data and kept in-frame beta chains. These V and J calls derive from TCRdb rather than the authors' analysis. The sample profile shows around 35,000 clones; about a sixth of them were found once. The ten biggest clones cover about 4.8% of the sample. The CDR3 covers 15 residues, taking in both the cysteine and the phenylalanine. The sequence is cut down to CDR3 DNA, 45 bases in frame from base 1. In the germline V gene, CDR1 corresponds to MNHEY and CDR2 to SVGEGT. V trim: 4 bases; J trim: 9 bases; unmatched bases: 7.

Paper-wide results and their limitations: In both blood and tumor samples, TCR beta diversity was reported to be significantly higher in malignant tumors than in benign nodules.

No patient had received any treatment before thyroid surgery. Patient clinical samples collected from about 2011 to 2018 were retrospectively analysed using T-cell receptor beta sequencing. This clone was recorded many times. Its target antigen remains unknown. No base-level quality is on record; no much larger clone is a single base apart. Specimen: blood. The V and J segments used are TRBV6-2 or TRBV6-3 and TRBJ2-4; the junction holds 12 bases that match TRBD2. This sequence was found in a female donor with papillary thyroid cancer or a benign thyroid nodule (not recorded which). Some clones in this sample may be carry-over from other donors' samples. The CDR3 loop reads CASSCLAGGPIIQYF. The nucleotide sequence reads as follows: TGTGCCAGCAGTTGTCTAGCGGGAGGGCCTATCATTCAGTACTTC.